These T cell receptor beta chains were read from a single sample in a study of blood T cells in healthy people across ages. One entry per CDR3 protein, called by TCRdb with MiXCR from the 5' RACE reads. The data show around 1,000,000 distinct CDR3 sequences, roughly 24% seen once. These records were also assigned to another study, of T cells of mothers and their children.

Sequenced sample: blood. These receptors came from a girl aged 2-10 years in good health. Each CDR3 is given with its conserved first and last residue. A D gene is named only where the DNA matches it firmly. Clone size appears in some rows only: once, few, many, or a class for an expanded clone.

TRBV6-5	NA	NA	TRBJ2-1	TGTGCCAGCAGTCCCCGTCTGGGCCTTCAGCAGTTCTTC	CASSPRLGLQQFF
TRBV7-9	NA	once	TRBJ2-3	TGTTCCAGCAGCTCGAACACAGATACGCAGTATTTT	CSSSSNTDTQYF
TRBV5-1	NA	NA	TRBJ2-7	TGCGCCAGCAGGACTAATGGCGGGGTCGAGCAGTACTTC	CASRTNGGVEQYF
TRBV13	NA	NA	TRBJ2-7	TGTGCCAGCAAACGAGGCAGGTGGAACGAGCAGTACTTC	CASKRGRWNEQYF
TRBV7-6	TRBD2	NA	TRBJ2-2	TGTGCCAGCAGCCCCCGTGCGGGGGGCTTTAACACCGGGGAGCTGTTTTTT	CASSPRAGGFNTGELFF
TRBV27	NA	few	TRBJ2-7	TGTGCCAGCAGCGACCTTGGAGGAGACGAGCAGTACTTC	CASSDLGGDEQYF
TRBV20-1	NA	NA	TRBJ2-3	TGCAGTGCTGGAGGGGACGGGGAGAAAGCTACGCAGTATTTT	CSAGGDGEKATQYF
TRBV12-3/TRBV12-4	NA	few	TRBJ1-4	TGTGCCAGCAGTTTGATTCTGGGACTGACAGATGAAAAACTGTTTTTT	CASSLILGLTDEKLFF
TRBV11-2	NA	few	TRBJ1-6	TGTGCCAGCAGCCTAGGGGTAGGGGGGCTCTATAATTCACCCCTCCACTTT	CASSLGVGGLYNSPLHF
TRBV5-1	NA	NA	TRBJ2-1	TGCGCCAGCAGCCTCGGACACGGAATATACAATGAGCAGTTCTTC	CASSLGHGIYNEQFF
TRBV12-3/TRBV12-4	TRBD1	once	TRBJ1-2	TGTGCCAGCAGACACTGGGGGGACAGGAAGGACCATGGCTACACCTTC	CASRHWGDRKDHGYTF
TRBV4-3	NA	NA	TRBJ1-2	TGCGCCAGCAGCCAAGATGAGGGTGCAGGGAACTATGGCTACACCTTC	CASSQDEGAGNYGYTF
TRBV29-1	TRBD2	few	TRBJ2-1	TGCAGCGCGGGACGACTAGCGGGAGGACTTGAGCAGTTCTTC	CSAGRLAGGLEQFF
TRBV27	TRBD1	NA	TRBJ2-3	TGTGCCAGCAGTCCCCAGGGACAGAGAGATACGCAGTATTTT	CASSPQGQRDTQYF
TRBV11-2	NA	NA	TRBJ1-2	TGTGCCAGCAGCAAACAGGGTGGCTACACCTTC	CASSKQGGYTF
TRBV7-2	NA	many	TRBJ1-4	TGTGCCAGCAGCCAGACAGCAACTAATGAAAAACTGTTTTTT	CASSQTATNEKLFF
TRBV7-6	NA	few	TRBJ2-6	TGTGCCAGCAGCTTAAGGGGATATGGGGCCAACGTCCTGACTTTC	CASSLRGYGANVLTF
TRBV4-3	NA	once	TRBJ2-2	TGCGCCAGCAGCCAATACCACACTAACACCGGGGAGCTGTTTTTT	CASSQYHTNTGELFF
TRBV14	NA	NA	TRBJ1-1	TGTGCCAGCAGTCGAAGAAGGGCCACTGAAGCTTTCTTT	CASSRRRATEAFF
TRBV4-3	NA	NA	TRBJ1-1	TGCGCCAGCAGCCAAGATCTCGATCGAATTGAAGCTTTCTTT	CASSQDLDRIEAFF
TRBV12-3/TRBV12-4	TRBD2	NA	TRBJ2-3	TGTGCCAGCAGTCCAACTAGCGGGCCTAACACAGATACGCAGTATTTT	CASSPTSGPNTDTQYF
TRBV4-2	TRBD2	NA	TRBJ2-7	TGTGCCAGCAGCCAAGAACTCTGGACTAGCGGGAACTACGAGCAGTACTTC	CASSQELWTSGNYEQYF
TRBV18	TRBD2	few	TRBJ2-3	TGTGCCGGCTCACCTGTTGCGGGAGTGAGGGATACGCAGTATTTT	CAGSPVAGVRDTQYF
TRBV5-1	TRBD2	NA	TRBJ2-7	TGCGCCAGCAGCTTGTATCGGGGGGACTACGAGCAGTACTTC	CASSLYRGDYEQYF
TRBV3-1	TRBD2	few	TRBJ2-3	TGTGCCAGCAGCCAGCAGCGGACTAGCGGCACAGATACGCAGTATTTT	CASSQQRTSGTDTQYF
TRBV6-5	NA	NA	TRBJ1-1	TGTGCCAGCAGTAGCAGCATATACACTGAAGCTTTCTTT	CASSSSIYTEAFF
TRBV24-1	NA	NA	TRBJ2-5	TGTGCCACCAGTGATGCGGGACCGGAGGAGACCCAGTACTTC	CATSDAGPEETQYF
TRBV6-2/TRBV6-3	NA	NA	TRBJ1-2	TGTGCCAGCAGTCCCAGGGCACCCTACTATGGCTACACCTTC	CASSPRAPYYGYTF
TRBV28	TRBD1	NA	TRBJ1-3	TGTGCCAGCAGTCCCCTCGGACAGGGGGCCAGTGGAAACACCATATATTTT	CASSPLGQGASGNTIYF
TRBV11-2	NA	NA	TRBJ2-7	TGTGCCAGCAGCCCCCGGGCTATTCGAGCCCTTAAGGACTACGAGCAGTACTTC	CASSPRAIRALKDYEQYF
TRBV6-6	NA	few	TRBJ1-1	TGTGCCAGCAGTTCAAGGGTCGCCCGTGATGAAGCTTTCTTT	CASSSRVARDEAFF
TRBV7-2	NA	few	TRBJ2-5	TGTGCCAGCAGCACAGACAACCCGACCCAGTACTTC	CASSTDNPTQYF
TRBV29-1	NA	once	TRBJ2-5	TGCAGCGTTGCTTTGGGACTGCTTAGGGAGACCCAGTACTTC	CSVALGLLRETQYF
TRBV7-9	NA	NA	TRBJ2-7	TGTGCCAGCTCCATAAAGGGGGAGGTAGACGAGCAGTACTTC	CASSIKGEVDEQYF
TRBV5-1	NA	few	TRBJ2-1	TGCGCCAGCAGCTTGCGGCCATCTAACAATGAGCAGTTCTTC	CASSLRPSNNEQFF
TRBV10-3	NA	NA	TRBJ2-1	TGTGCCATCAGTGAGGAGGGCAGGTTGTACAATGAGCAGTTCTTC	CAISEEGRLYNEQFF
TRBV12-3/TRBV12-4	TRBD2	NA	TRBJ2-1	TGTGCCAGCAGTTTATTTGGGCTAGCGGAGAACAATGAGCAGTTCTTC	CASSLFGLAENNEQFF
TRBV2	TRBD2	NA	TRBJ2-5	TGTGCCAGCAGTGAGGATAGCGGGAGATCAGAGACCCAGTACTTC	CASSEDSGRSETQYF
TRBV29-1	TRBD2	NA	TRBJ2-5	TGCAGCGTTGTTCTAGCGGGGGGGCCTGAGACCCAGTACTTC	CSVVLAGGPETQYF
TRBV14	TRBD1	NA	TRBJ2-7	TGTGCCAGCAGCCGGGACAGGTGGGGCTACGAGCAGTACTTC	CASSRDRWGYEQYF
TRBV20-1	TRBD1	few	TRBJ2-7	TGCAGTGCTGGGGACAGAAGCTCCTACGAGCAGTACTTC	CSAGDRSSYEQYF
TRBV29-1	TRBD1	few	TRBJ2-7	TGCAGCGTAGACTACAGGGGAATGGGCGAGCAGTACTTC	CSVDYRGMGEQYF
TRBV7-2	NA	few	TRBJ1-1	TGTGCCAGCAGCTTACTTTTCGGGGCTGAAGCTTTCTTT	CASSLLFGAEAFF
TRBV27	NA	few	TRBJ2-7	TGTGCCAGCAGTCCGGGGTTGGAAACCTACGAGCAGTACTTC	CASSPGLETYEQYF
TRBV6-6	NA	few	TRBJ2-5	TGTGCCAGCAGTTACCGACAGGGACTGGAGACCCAGTACTTC	CASSYRQGLETQYF
TRBV10-3	TRBD1	NA	TRBJ1-2	TGTGCCATCAGTGAGTATCGCGGACAGGGGGCCGGCTATGGCTACACCTTC	CAISEYRGQGAGYGYTF
TRBV4-2	NA	NA	TRBJ2-3	TGTGCCAGCAGCCAAGAAGTACTGGTGGATACGCAGTATTTT	CASSQEVLVDTQYF
TRBV7-2	NA	few	TRBJ1-5	TGTGCCAGCAGCCTGACCGGAACAGTCAATCAGCCCCAGCATTTT	CASSLTGTVNQPQHF
TRBV5-1	NA	few	TRBJ1-2	TGCGCCAGCAGCTTGAGCAGGGGAGTTGGAAATGGCTACACCTTC	CASSLSRGVGNGYTF
TRBV20-1	TRBD1	NA	TRBJ1-2	TGCAGTGCTAGAGACCAAGAGAGGGGGCGCAACTATGGCTACACCTTC	CSARDQERGRNYGYTF